These 19 T cell receptor beta chains share one sample of origin, sequenced in a study of T cells in localized non-small cell lung cancer. Measured with immunoSEQ multiplex PCR; TCRdb has only the in-frame clones, and not every one. Altogether 70,000 or so clones are present, roughly 84% being singletons, with the ten largest covering 1% to 1.5%. This specimen consisted of peripheral blood, obtained before any cancer treatment. These receptors all stem from a female donor aged 60 or older with stage I lung adenocarcinoma.

The chain is built from TRBV14 and TRBJ2-7, with D possibly being TRBD2 (5 bases). Germline lookup yields CDR1 SGHDN and CDR2 FVKESK. This CDR3 has 15 amino acids. The germline V and J ends were trimmed by 0 bases and 5 bases, with 14 bases remaining between them. This chain's CDR3 is CASSQDILDAHEQYF. The CDR3 region has the DNA TGTGCCAGCAGCCAAGATATACTAGACGCACACGAGCAGTACTTC.

The chain couples TRBV10-2 to TRBJ2-5; D unclear. Per the germline V gene, CDR1 is WSHSY and CDR2 is SAAADI. V was clipped by 0 bases and J by 7 bases, with 12 bases between them. The CDR3 has 14 residues. CDR3 in amino acids: CASSESDPRRTQYF. CDR3 nucleotides: TGCGCCAGCAGTGAGTCGGATCCTAGGAGGACCCAGTACTTC.

The rearrangement joins TRBV19 to TRBJ2-7, with 8 nucleotides matching TRBD2. CDR3 length: 14 residues. V lost 6 bases, J lost 4 bases, and 8 bases stayed unmatched. In germline, CDR1 is LNHDA, CDR2 SQIVND (reference sequence). CDR3 sequence: CASRLRGGPYEQYF. The CDR3 DNA sequence: TGTGCCAGTAGACTCCGGGGGGGGCCTTACGAGCAGTACTTC.

CDR3 protein: CASSDLGRRDQPQHF. The CDR3 nucleotides are TGTGCCAGCAGCGACCTAGGCAGGCGGGATCAGCCCCAGCATTTT. The chain couples TRBV27 to TRBJ1-5; D uncertain. The V and J ends lost 6 bases and 5 bases respectively, with 17 bases between them. This CDR3 is built from 15 residues. CDR1 and CDR2 from the germline V gene are MNHEY and SMNVEV (reference sequence).

This CDR3 reads CASSQLAGDQETQYF. The CDR3 nucleotides read TGTGCCAGCAGCCAACTAGCGGGGGACCAAGAGACCCAGTACTTC. The gene calls are TRBV4-2 and TRBJ2-5; TRBD2 agrees at 10 bases. Germline-derived CDR1 and CDR2 are LGHNA and YNFKEQ. Losses at the gene ends were 2 bases for V and 0 bases for J; bases not matched to a gene: 0. CDR3 length: 15 amino acids.

CDR3 in DNA: TGCGCCAGCAGCTTGGGACTAGCGGGGGGAGCTACCTACAATGAGCAGTTCTTC. Translation: CASSLGLAGGATYNEQFF. The chain carries TRBV5-1 and TRBJ2-1, with 13 bases lining up with TRBD2. The CDR3 sequence is 18 residues long. Germline lookup yields CDR1 SGHRS and CDR2 YFSETQ. Germline trimming cut 0 bases from V and 2 bases from J; bases unmatched to any gene: 5.

J is TRBJ2-5 and V is TRBV11-3; TRBD2 agrees at 10 bases. CDR1 and CDR2 (germline): SGHNT, YENEEA. The CDR3 spans 17 residues. With V trimmed by 3 bases and J by 1 base, 8 bases remained unmatched. CDR3 region: CASSFASVAGGQETQYF. In nucleotides, the CDR3 is TGTGCCAGCAGCTTCGCCAGTGTAGCGGGGGGCCAAGAGACCCAGTACTTC.

V and J are TRBV18 and TRBJ2-1; TRBD2 matches 8 bases. Germline V CDR1 and CDR2: KGHSH, LQKENI. The CDR3 has 17 residues. Trimming removed 0 bases from V and 0 bases from J; junction bases left unmatched: 4. CDR3 coding DNA: TGTGCCAGCTCACCACCCTCGGGAGGGAGCTCCTACAATGAGCAGTTCTTC. Protein sequence: CASSPPSGGSSYNEQFF.

The V call is TRBV7-3, the J call TRBJ2-7; D gene unclear. The CDR3 is made up of 14 amino acids. V was pared by 5 bases and J by 0 bases, with 11 bases between. The germline V gene has CDR1 SGHTA and CDR2 FQGTGA. The CDR3 nucleotides are TGTGCCAGCAGCCCAGATACAAGCTCCTACGAGCAGTACTTC. This gives the protein CASSPDTSSYEQYF.

The chain has TRBV25-1 and TRBJ1-1; D is unclear. V shed 8 bases and J shed 7 bases, with 17 bases lying between them. There are 13 residues in the CDR3. CDR1 is MGHDK and CDR2 is SYGVNS in the germline V gene. CDR3: CASGEDGSYEAFF. CDR3 in DNA: TGTGCCAGCGGGGAGGACGGCTCCTATGAAGCTTTCTTT. The variable domain in full, completed from reference TRBV25-1 and TRBJ1-1, reads EADIYQTPRYLVIGTGKKITLECSQTMGHDKMYWYQQDPGMELHLIHYSYGVNSTEKGDLSSESTVSRIRTEHFPLTLESARPSHTSQYLCASGEDGSYEAFFGQGTRLTVV.

This chain joins TRBV27 and TRBJ1-6, with D unclear. The CDR3 is 14 residues long. The V gene's germline CDR1 is MNHEY and CDR2 SMNVEV (reference sequence). Trimming took off 9 bases at V and 0 bases at J, with 9 bases between the two ends. CDR3 sequence (DNA): TGTGCCAGTATGAAGGGCTCCTATAATTCACCCCTCCACTTT. Amino acid sequence: CASMKGSYNSPLHF.

Written as DNA, the CDR3 is TGTGCCAGCTCACGACAAGGCGGTTCTGGAAACACCATATATTTT. It translates to CASSRQGGSGNTIYF. The chain employs TRBV18 and TRBJ1-3; D is ambiguous. The ends were cut back, 4 bases at V and 1 base at J, with 11 bases in the middle. This CDR3 region has 15 residues. Germline V gives CDR1 KGHSH, CDR2 LQKENI.

The chain combines TRBV11-3 with TRBJ2-5; D remains ambiguous. V gave up 4 bases and J gave up 9 bases, with 15 bases separating them. This CDR3 has 13 residues. Germline V gene data show CDR1 as SGHNT and CDR2 as YENEEA. CDR3: CASSSTSRGPQYF. The CDR3 region has the DNA TGTGCCAGCAGCTCCACCTCCCGTGGGCCCCAGTACTTC.

This clone was found a few times. V usage is TRBV2 and J usage is TRBJ2-2; 8 bases fit TRBD1. CDR3 size: 14 residues. CDR1 SNHLY and CDR2 FYNNEI come from the germline V gene. Trimming cost V 6 bases and J 1 base; bases outside gene matches: 1. Written as DNA, the CDR3 is TGTGCCAGCAGGGGACAGGTGAACACCGGGGAGCTGTTTTTT. As protein: CASRGQVNTGELFF.

This clone showed up just a few times. J is TRBJ2-1 and V is TRBV21-1. TRBV21-1 is termed a pseudogene. The CDR3 is 18 amino acids. CDR3 loop: CASSKAVEAGSSYNEQFF. Written as DNA, the CDR3 is TGTGCCAGCAGCAAAGCCGTAGAGGCAGGTAGCTCCTACAATGAGCAGTTCTTC.

J is TRBJ2-1 and V is TRBV6-5, with TRBD1 identical over 9 bases. Unmatched junction bases numbered 10, after V lost 8 bases and J lost 5 bases. CDR1 and CDR2 from the germline V gene are MNHEY and SVGAGI. This CDR3 region has 15 residues. The CDR3 nucleotides are TGTGCCAGCGGCCGGGACAGGGAAAGGGACAATGAGCAGTTCTTC. It specifies CASGRDRERDNEQFF.

This clone showed up just once. CDR3 amino acids: CASSIASAYSYEQYF. The CDR3, as DNA: TGTGCCAGTAGTATAGCGAGCGCCTACTCCTACGAGCAGTACTTC. The chain couples TRBV19 to TRBJ2-7; D call uncertain. Per the germline V gene, CDR1 is LNHDA and CDR2 is SQIVND (reference sequence). The CDR3 loop spans 15 amino acids. The ends were cut back, 1 base at V and 0 bases at J, with 10 bases in the middle.

The chain uses TRBV7-8 and TRBJ2-1; D is perhaps TRBD2 (6 bases). The length of the CDR3 is 14 residues. V was trimmed by 4 bases and J by 7 bases, leaving 14 bases between them. Looked up from germline, CDR1 is SGHVS and CDR2 is FQNEAQ. The CDR3 reads CASSSQSGLNEQFF. CDR3 coding DNA: TGTGCCAGCAGCTCTCAGAGCGGGTTGAATGAGCAGTTCTTC.

In DNA, the CDR3 is TGTGCCAGTAGTATCTTAAGCGGGGGGGCCTACGAGCAGTACTTC. Its protein is CASSILSGGAYEQYF. The V and J genes are TRBV19 and TRBJ2-7, with 10 nucleotides matching TRBD2. The CDR3 covers 15 residues. The J segment lost 2 bases and the V segment lost 3 bases, leaving 4 bases of the junction unmatched. Per the germline V gene, CDR1 is LNHDA and CDR2 is SQIVND (reference sequence).